The entry below describes one TCR beta chain. Its antigen is not yet known. The input lacks base qualities; no much larger clone sits a single base away. One collaborating source in Seattle enrolled patients while the patients were actively infected and followed the patients over time throughout the course of disease. Collaborating institutions collected whole blood in K2EDTA tubes following their own protocols. For TCRbeta analysis, collaborator samples were shipped as frozen whole blood, as isolated PBMCs, or as DNA extracted from either sample type. This sample is drawn from a study of blood T cell repertoires in COVID-19 (dated by TCRdb to 2018 to 2021). Some background on the complete study: Samples covering the acute and convalescent phases of COVID-19 were provided by collaborators in the United States, Italy and Spain. The sample metadata nearly always contained a de-identified subject ID, COVID-19 status, age in years and sex. The samples were drawn from two sources: the first 160 participants of the ongoing ImmuneRACE study, and approximately 1,300 subjects contributed by 6 global collaborators. A freely available public database, intended as a resource for researchers studying the immune response to SARS-CoV-2, is where the repertoires were released. Where available, HLA class I and class II types were obtained from metadata supplied by the sample provider rather than from assay-based typing. The prospective study material was composed of cDNA or gDNA derived from T cells, B-cell-depleted T cells, or PBMCs. Deeply sampled blood TCRbeta repertoires from subjects exposed to, actively infected with, or recovered from COVID-19 were included in the dataset. On the study overall, not on this receptor specifically: The amount of clinical and demographic metadata varied by source and participant and was provided uncurated.

The CDR3 covers 13 residues, taking in both the cysteine and the phenylalanine. Left in the record is the CDR3 DNA by itself, 39 bases read in frame from the first base. Based on the germline V gene, the CDR1 and CDR2 sequences are MNHEY and SVGEGT. Relative to germline, V is 6 bases shorter and J is 3 bases shorter, with 10 bases between their ends. TCRbeta CDR3 regions were amplified from genomic DNA using the immunoSEQ Assay, a bias-controlled multiplex PCR. For the original study's pipeline: Nucleated cell counts per sample were estimated from amplification of reference gene primers within the assay. To quantify the absolute abundance of each unique TCRbeta CDR3 rearrangement, sequence reads were collapsed and filtered. Productive Simpson clonality was computed per sample as the square root of Simpson's diversity index over productive rearrangements. What TCRdb holds here is the immuneACCESS table cut down to in-frame rearrangements. Part of the clones is not present; checked against another copy, under half of the missing clones reflect an unresolved V gene, and the others are unexplained. V and J calls and clone size are given by that table; D and trimming were obtained from the DNA. The sample data list some 390,000 clones, and about nine tenths of these were observed just once. The top ten constitute about 1.6% of the sample.

The chain links TRBV6-2 or TRBV6-3 with TRBJ2-3; TRBD2 is a possible D gene, resting on 6 matching bases. Sequenced material: peripheral blood. The receptor was derived from a woman aged 40 to 50 with COVID-19, enrolled during active disease. In nucleotides, the sequence is TGTGCCAGCAGCCCGGACTATACAGATACGCAGTATTTT. The encoded protein is CASSPDYTDTQYF.